Listed below are T cell receptor beta chains from one sample, sequenced in a study of cytomegalovirus exposure and HLA in healthy donors. Clones were sequenced by immunoSEQ multiplex PCR, and TCRdb holds only the in-frame ones, with some missing. The data contain around 260,000 clones, about nine tenths of them seen just once; the ten biggest clones take up around 3.3%. Sequencing used PBMCs. The origin of the receptors is a woman aged 25-40 years in good health and CMV-seronegative. The CDR3 runs from the conserved cysteine through the conserved F or W. A D gene is named only where the DNA matches it firmly. Part of the rows lack a size; the others show once, few, many or a class for expanded clones.

TRBJ2-1 | TRBD2 | TRBV9 | once | CASSVEIAGPYNEQFF | TGTGCCAGCAGCGTAGAAATAGCGGGACCCTACAATGAGCAGTTCTTC
TRBJ2-1 | TRBD1 | TRBV27 | once | CASSDPGQGKNEQFF | TGTGCCAGCAGCGACCCGGGACAGGGAAAAAATGAGCAGTTCTTC
TRBJ2-1 | . | TRBV28 | once | CASSFIGERDEQFF | TGTGCCAGCAGTTTCATTGGGGAGCGCGATGAGCAGTTCTTC
TRBJ2-7 | TRBD2 | TRBV7-2 | . | CASQPNLAGVSYEQYF | TGTGCCAGCCAACCCAACCTAGCGGGAGTTTCCTACGAGCAGTACTTC
TRBJ2-7 | TRBD2 | TRBV10-3 | . | CAISGGAGPSEQYF | TGTGCCATCAGCGGGGGAGCGGGACCATCAGAGCAGTACTTC
TRBJ2-3 | TRBD2 | TRBV19 | . | CASSIERRLAGLTDTQYF | TGTGCCAGTAGTATTGAACGTCGGCTAGCGGGCCTCACAGATACGCAGTATTTT
TRBJ2-3 | TRBD2 | TRBV28 | . | CASSKLADLRRDTQYF | TGTGCCAGCAGCAAACTAGCGGACCTGAGGAGAGATACGCAGTATTTT
TRBJ2-3 | . | TRBV4-3 | . | CASSQVVNLANTQYF | TGCGCCAGCAGCCAAGTGGTAAATCTCGCCAATACGCAGTATTTT
TRBJ2-3 | TRBD2 | TRBV25-1 | few | CATGRADTQYF | TGTGCCACGGGGAGGGCGGATACGCAGTATTTT
TRBJ2-5 | TRBD1 | TRBV15 | . | CATSRTGFLETQYF | TGTGCCACCAGCAGGACAGGGTTTCTGGAGACCCAGTACTTC
TRBJ2-1 | . | TRBV27 | . | CASSLASGLSYNEQFF | TGTGCCAGCAGTTTAGCATCCGGACTGAGCTACAATGAGCAGTTCTTC
TRBJ1-1 | . | TRBV11-2 | . | CASSAPLGVSTEAFF | TGTGCCAGCAGCGCCCCACTAGGGGTCAGCACTGAAGCTTTCTTT
TRBJ2-3 | . | TRBV19 | . | CATSTSYGTDTQYF | TGTGCCACCTCAACTAGTTATGGTACAGATACGCAGTATTTT
TRBJ2-7 | TRBD1 | TRBV5-1 | . | CASSPSGQLYEQYF | TGCGCCAGCAGCCCCTCGGGACAGCTCTACGAGCAGTACTTC
TRBJ1-3 | TRBD1 | TRBV28 | . | CASSPRGTGRRNTIYF | TGTGCCAGCAGTCCGCGAGGGACAGGACGAAGGAACACCATATATTTT
TRBJ2-2 | . | TRBV29-1 | . | CSANRAGELFF | TGCAGCGCAAACAGGGCCGGGGAGCTGTTTTTT
TRBJ2-3 | . | TRBV2 | . | CASSLKKDTQYF | TGTGCCAGCAGTCTAAAAAAAGATACGCAGTATTTT
TRBJ2-7 | TRBD2 | TRBV6-5 | . | CASSSSGSVMNEQYF | TGTGCCAGCAGTTCAAGCGGGAGCGTGATGAACGAGCAGTACTTC
TRBJ2-7 | TRBD2 | TRBV10-3 | . | CAINSGTGEQYF | TGTGCCATCAATAGCGGGACCGGCGAGCAGTACTTC
TRBJ1-2 | . | TRBV5-1 | . | CASSFSAGSNYGYTF | TGCGCCAGCAGCTTCTCGGCCGGATCTAACTATGGCTACACCTTC